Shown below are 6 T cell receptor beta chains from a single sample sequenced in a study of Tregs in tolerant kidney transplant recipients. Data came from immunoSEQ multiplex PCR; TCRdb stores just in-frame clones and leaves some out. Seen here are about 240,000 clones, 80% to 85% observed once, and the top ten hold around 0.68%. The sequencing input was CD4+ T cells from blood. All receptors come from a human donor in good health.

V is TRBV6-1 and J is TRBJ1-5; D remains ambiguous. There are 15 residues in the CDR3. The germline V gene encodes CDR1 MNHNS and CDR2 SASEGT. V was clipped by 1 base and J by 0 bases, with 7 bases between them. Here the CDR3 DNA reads TGTGCCAGCAGTGAAGTGGGGAATAGCAATCAGCCCCAGCATTTT. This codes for CASSEVGNSNQPQHF.

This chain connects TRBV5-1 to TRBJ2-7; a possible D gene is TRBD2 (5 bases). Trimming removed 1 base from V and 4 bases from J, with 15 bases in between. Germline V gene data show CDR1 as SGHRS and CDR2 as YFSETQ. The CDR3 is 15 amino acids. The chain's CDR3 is CASSLNPAVVYEQYF. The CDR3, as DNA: TGCGCCAGCAGCTTGAACCCAGCGGTGGTTTACGAGCAGTACTTC. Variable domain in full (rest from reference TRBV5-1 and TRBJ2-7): KAGVTQTPRYLIKTRGQQVTLSCSPISGHRSVSWYQQTPGQGLQFLFEYFSETQRNKGNFPGRFSGRQFSNSRSEMNVSTLELGDSALYLCASSLNPAVVYEQYFGPGTRLTVT.

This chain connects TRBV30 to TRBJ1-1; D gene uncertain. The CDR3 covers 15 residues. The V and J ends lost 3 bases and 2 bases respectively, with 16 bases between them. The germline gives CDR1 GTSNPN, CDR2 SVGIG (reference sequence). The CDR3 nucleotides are TGTGCCTGGAGCCCTTGGGATTTGGGAAACACTGAAGCTTTCTTT. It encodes CAWSPWDLGNTEAFF.

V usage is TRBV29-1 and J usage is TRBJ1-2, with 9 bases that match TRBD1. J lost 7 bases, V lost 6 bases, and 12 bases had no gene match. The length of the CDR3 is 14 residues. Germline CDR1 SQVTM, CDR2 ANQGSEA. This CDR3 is CSVALSGTGPGYTF. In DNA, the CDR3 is TGCAGCGTAGCTCTCTCGGGGACAGGGCCTGGCTACACCTTC.

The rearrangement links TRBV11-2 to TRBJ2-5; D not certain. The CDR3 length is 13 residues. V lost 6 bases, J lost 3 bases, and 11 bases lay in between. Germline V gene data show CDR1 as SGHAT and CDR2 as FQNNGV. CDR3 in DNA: TGTGCCAGCAGAACACAGAGTAAAGAGACCCAGTACTTC. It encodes CASRTQSKETQYF.

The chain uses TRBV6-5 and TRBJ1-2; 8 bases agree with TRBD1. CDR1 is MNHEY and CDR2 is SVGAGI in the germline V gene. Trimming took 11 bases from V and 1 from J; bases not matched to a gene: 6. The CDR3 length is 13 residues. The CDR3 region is CAAYRGSNYGYTF. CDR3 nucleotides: TGTGCCGCTTACAGGGGGAGTAACTATGGCTACACCTTC.